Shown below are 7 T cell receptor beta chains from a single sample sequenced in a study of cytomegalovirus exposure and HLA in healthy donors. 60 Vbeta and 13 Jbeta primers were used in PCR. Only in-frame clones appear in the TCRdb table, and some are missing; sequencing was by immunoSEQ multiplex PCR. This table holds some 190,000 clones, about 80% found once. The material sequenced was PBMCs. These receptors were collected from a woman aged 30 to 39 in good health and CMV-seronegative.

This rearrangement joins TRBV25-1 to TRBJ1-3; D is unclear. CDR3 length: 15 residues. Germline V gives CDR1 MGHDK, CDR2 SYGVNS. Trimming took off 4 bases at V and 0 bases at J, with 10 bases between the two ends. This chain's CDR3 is CASSGWADSGNTIYF. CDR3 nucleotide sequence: TGTGCCAGCAGTGGTTGGGCAGACTCTGGAAACACCATATATTTT.

The DNA for the CDR3 is TGTGCCAGCAGTTTACTAGGGAGGTTTAGCACAGATACGCAGTATTTT. Encoded protein: CASSLLGRFSTDTQYF. V and J are TRBV6-5 and TRBJ2-3; the D gene is possibly TRBD2 (6 bases). V was shortened by 4 bases and J by 0 bases, with 14 bases between the two germline ends. CDR3 size: 16 residues. The germline gives CDR1 MNHEY, CDR2 SVGAGI.

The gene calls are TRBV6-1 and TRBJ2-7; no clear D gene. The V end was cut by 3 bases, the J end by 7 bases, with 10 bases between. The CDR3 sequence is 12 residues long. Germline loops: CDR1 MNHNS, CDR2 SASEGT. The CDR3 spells CASSERRREQYF. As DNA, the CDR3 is TGTGCCAGCAGTGAGCGTAGGAGAGAGCAGTACTTC.

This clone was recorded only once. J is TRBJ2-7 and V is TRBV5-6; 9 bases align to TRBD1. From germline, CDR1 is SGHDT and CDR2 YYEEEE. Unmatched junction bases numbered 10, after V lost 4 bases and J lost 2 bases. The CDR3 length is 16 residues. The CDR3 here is CASSPTGTGFTYEQYF. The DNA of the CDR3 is TGTGCCAGCAGCCCAACAGGGACAGGGTTTACCTACGAGCAGTACTTC.

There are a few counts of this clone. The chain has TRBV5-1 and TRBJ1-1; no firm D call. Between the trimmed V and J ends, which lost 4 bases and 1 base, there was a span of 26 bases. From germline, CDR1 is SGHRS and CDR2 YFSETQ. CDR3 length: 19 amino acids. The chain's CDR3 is CASSPASGSKSTSNTEAFF. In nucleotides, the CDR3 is TGCGCCAGCAGCCCCGCCTCGGGTTCAAAATCTACCTCGAACACTGAAGCTTTCTTT.

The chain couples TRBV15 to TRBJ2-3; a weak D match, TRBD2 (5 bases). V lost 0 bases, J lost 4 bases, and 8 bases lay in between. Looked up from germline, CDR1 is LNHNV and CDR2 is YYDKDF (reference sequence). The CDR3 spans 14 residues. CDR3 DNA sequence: TGTGCCACCAGCAGAGAGGAGGAGGCAGATACGCAGTATTTT. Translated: CATSREEEADTQYF.

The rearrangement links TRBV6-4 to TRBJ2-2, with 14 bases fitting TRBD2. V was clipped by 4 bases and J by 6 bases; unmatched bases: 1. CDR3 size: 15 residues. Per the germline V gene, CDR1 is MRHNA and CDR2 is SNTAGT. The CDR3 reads CASSGLAGGPGELFF. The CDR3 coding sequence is TGTGCCAGCAGTGGACTAGCGGGGGGGCCCGGGGAGCTGTTTTTT.